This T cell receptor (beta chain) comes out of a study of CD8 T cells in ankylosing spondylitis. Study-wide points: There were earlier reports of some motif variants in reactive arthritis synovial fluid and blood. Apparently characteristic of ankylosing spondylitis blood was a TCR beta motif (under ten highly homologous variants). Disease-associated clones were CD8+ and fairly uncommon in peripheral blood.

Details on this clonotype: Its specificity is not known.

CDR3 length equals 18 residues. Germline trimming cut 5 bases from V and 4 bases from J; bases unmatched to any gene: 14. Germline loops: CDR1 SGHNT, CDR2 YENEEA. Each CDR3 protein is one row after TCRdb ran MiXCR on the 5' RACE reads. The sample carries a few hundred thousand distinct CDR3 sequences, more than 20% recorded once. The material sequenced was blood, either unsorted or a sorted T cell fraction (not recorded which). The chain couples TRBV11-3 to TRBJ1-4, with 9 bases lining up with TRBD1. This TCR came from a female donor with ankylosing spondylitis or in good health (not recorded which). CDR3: CASSPRDRVGRGNEKLFF. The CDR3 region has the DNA TGTGCCAGCAGCCCCCGGGACAGGGTGGGCCGGGGTAATGAAAAACTGTTTTTT.